One T cell receptor (beta chain) is described in this entry. The antigen is not known. The sample belongs to a study of cytomegalovirus exposure and HLA in healthy donors. Study findings and constraints: Another analysis was done later, and it associated roughly 15,000 TCR beta sequences with HLA alleles at 0.05 false discovery rate. With further analysis later on, most CMV-associated TCR beta chains appeared HLA-restricted. 164 TCR beta chains were listed as cytomegalovirus-associated. Later analysis associated a missense DCLRE1C variant with TCR beta V- and J-gene trimming.

Primers included in the PCR were 60 Vbeta and 13 Jbeta primers. TCRdb's copy holds only in-frame clones and misses some; the assay was immunoSEQ multiplex PCR. The top ten hold around 3% of the sample, which has roughly 80,000 clones, 75% to 85% seen once. Germline V gene lookup returns CDR1 SEHNR and CDR2 FQNEAQ (reference sequence). The CDR3 has 16 amino acids. V lost 4 bases, J lost 1 base, and 6 bases stayed unmatched. This sequence was found in a man aged 50 or older in good health and CMV-seropositive. The V gene is TRBV7-9, the J gene TRBJ2-7; 11 bases map to TRBD2. Sequencing was performed on PBMCs. DNA of the CDR3: TGTGCCAGCAGCTCGTCTAGCGGGAGGCCGTCCTACGAGCAGTACTTC. Amino acid sequence: CASSSSSGRPSYEQYF.